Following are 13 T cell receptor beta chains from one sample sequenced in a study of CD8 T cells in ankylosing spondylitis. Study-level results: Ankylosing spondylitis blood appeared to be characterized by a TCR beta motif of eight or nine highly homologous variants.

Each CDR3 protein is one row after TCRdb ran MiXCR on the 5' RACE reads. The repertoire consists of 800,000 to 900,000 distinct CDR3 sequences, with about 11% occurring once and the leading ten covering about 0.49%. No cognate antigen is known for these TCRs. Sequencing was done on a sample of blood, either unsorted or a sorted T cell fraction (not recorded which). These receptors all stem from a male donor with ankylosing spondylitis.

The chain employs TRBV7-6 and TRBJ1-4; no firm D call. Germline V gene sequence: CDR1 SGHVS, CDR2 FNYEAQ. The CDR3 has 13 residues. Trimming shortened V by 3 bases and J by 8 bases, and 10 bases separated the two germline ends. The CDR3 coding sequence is TGTGCCAGCAGCTTCGGGGTTGAAGAAAAACTGTTTTTT. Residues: CASSFGVEEKLFF.

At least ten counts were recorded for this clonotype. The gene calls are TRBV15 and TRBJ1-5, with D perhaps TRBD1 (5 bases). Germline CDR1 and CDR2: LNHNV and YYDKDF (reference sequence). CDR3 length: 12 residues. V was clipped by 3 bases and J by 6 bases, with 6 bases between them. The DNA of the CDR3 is TGTGCCACCAGCAGTCAGGGTCAGCCCCAGCATTTT. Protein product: CATSSQGQPQHF.

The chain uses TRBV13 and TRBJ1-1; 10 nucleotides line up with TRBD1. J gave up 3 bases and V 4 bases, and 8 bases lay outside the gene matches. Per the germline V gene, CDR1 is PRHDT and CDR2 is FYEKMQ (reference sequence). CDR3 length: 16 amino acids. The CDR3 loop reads CASSWIDRGHDTEAFF. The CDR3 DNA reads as TGTGCCAGCAGCTGGATTGACAGGGGGCACGACACTGAAGCTTTCTTT.

CDR3: CSARDRTGDEKLFF. The CDR3 coding sequence is TGCAGTGCTAGAGATCGGACAGGGGATGAAAAACTGTTTTTT. The chain employs TRBV20-1 and TRBJ1-4; 9 bases line up with TRBD1. V lost 0 bases and J lost 6; bases outside the gene matches: 2. There are 14 residues in the CDR3. The germline V gene encodes CDR1 DFQATT and CDR2 SNEGSKA (reference sequence).

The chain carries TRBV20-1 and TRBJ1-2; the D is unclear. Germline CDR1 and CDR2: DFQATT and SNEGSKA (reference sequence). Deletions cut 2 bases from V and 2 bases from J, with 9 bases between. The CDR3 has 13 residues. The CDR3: CSARPDPNYGYTF. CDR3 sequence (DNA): TGCAGTGCTAGACCAGACCCGAACTATGGCTACACCTTC.

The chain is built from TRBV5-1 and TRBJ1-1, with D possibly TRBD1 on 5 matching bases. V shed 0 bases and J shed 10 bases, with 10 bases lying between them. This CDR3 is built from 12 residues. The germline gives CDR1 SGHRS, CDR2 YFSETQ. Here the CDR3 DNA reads TGCGCCAGCAGCTTGGTCGAGGGACCAGCTTTCTTT. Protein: CASSLVEGPAFF.

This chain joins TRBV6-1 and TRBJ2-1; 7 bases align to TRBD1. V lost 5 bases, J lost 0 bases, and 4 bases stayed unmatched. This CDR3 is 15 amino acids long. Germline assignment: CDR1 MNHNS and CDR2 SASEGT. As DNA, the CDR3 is TGTGCCAGCAGTCAACAGGGGCCCTCCTACAATGAGCAGTTCTTC. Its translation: CASSQQGPSYNEQFF.

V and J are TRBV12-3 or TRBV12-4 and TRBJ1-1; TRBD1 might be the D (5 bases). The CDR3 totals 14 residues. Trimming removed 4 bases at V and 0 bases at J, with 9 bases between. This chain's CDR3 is CASSYRTLNTEAFF. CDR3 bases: TGTGCCAGCAGTTACAGGACCTTGAACACTGAAGCTTTCTTT.

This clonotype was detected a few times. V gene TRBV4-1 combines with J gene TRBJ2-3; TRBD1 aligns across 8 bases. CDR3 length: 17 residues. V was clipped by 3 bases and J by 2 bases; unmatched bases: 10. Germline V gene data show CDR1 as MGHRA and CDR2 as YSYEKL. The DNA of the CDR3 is TGCGCCAGCAGCCACCTACTAGGACAGGGAGACACAGATACGCAGTATTTT. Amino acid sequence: CASSHLLGQGDTDTQYF.

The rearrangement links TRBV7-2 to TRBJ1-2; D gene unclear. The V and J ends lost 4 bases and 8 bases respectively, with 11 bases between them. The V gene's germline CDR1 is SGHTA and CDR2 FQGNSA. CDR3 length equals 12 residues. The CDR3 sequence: CASSYHSAGYTF. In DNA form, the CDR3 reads TGTGCCAGCAGCTACCATTCCGCCGGCTACACCTTC.

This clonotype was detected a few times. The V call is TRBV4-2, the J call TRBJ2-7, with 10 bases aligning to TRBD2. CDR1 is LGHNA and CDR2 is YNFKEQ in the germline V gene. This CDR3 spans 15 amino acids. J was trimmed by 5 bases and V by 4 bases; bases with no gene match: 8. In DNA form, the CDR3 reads TGTGCCAGCAGCCCAGCCCTAGCGGGAGTAAACGAGCAGTACTTC. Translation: CASSPALAGVNEQYF.

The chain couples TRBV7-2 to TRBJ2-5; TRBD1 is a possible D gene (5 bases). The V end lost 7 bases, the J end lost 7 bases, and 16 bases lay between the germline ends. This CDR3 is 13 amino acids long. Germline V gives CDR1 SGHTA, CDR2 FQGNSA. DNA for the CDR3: TGTGCCAGCACGTATGGGGCCGAAGGGACCCAGTACTTC. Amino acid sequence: CASTYGAEGTQYF.

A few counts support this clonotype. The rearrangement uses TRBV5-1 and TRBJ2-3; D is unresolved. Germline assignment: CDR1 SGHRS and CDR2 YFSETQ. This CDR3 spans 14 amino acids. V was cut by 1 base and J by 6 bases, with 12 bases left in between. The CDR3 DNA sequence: TGCGCCAGCAGCTTGATCTATAAGGGTGATACGCAGTATTTT. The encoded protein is CASSLIYKGDTQYF.